A single T cell receptor beta chain is shown here with its context. Its antigen remains unknown. The CDR3 has 16 residues. Germline-derived CDR1 and CDR2 are MGHRA and YSYEKL. Trimming left V 0 bases short and J 6 bases short, with 17 bases between. For the library, individual cDNA molecules each received unique molecular identifiers. Authors' analysis steps: Counts of TCRs in each sample centred on a median of around 100,000 and extended from about 24,000 to 680,000. From the 5' RACE reads, TCRdb called clonotypes with MiXCR, one entry per CDR3 protein. The authors' filters were not applied to this entry. The data contain roughly 120,000 distinct CDR3 sequences, 15% to 20% of them singletons. The data belong to a study of human T cells and chemical hapten exposure. The study extracted total RNA from unfractionated whole blood. Study observations and caveats: There was no change with DPC sensitization in TCRs above 1 in 1000 frequency.

The chain employs TRBV4-1 and TRBJ2-5; D is uncertain. The TCR originated in a human donor in good health. CDR3 nucleotide sequence: TGCGCCAGCAGCCAAGATTTTCCTCCAACCGTACAGACCCAGTACTTC. Amino acid sequence: CASSQDFPPTVQTQYF.